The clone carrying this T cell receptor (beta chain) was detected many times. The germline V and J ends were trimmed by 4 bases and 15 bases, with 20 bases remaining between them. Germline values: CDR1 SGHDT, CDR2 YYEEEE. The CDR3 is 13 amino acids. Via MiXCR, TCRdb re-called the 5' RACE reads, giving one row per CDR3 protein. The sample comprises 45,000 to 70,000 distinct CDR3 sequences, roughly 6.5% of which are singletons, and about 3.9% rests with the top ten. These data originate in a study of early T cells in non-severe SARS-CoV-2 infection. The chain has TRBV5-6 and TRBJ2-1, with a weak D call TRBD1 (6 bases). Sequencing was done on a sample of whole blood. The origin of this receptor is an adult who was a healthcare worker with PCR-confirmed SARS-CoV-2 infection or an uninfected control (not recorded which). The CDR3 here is CASSLGAIRGSFF. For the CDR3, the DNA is TGTGCCAGCAGCCTTGGCGCGATCAGGGGTTCGTTCTTC.